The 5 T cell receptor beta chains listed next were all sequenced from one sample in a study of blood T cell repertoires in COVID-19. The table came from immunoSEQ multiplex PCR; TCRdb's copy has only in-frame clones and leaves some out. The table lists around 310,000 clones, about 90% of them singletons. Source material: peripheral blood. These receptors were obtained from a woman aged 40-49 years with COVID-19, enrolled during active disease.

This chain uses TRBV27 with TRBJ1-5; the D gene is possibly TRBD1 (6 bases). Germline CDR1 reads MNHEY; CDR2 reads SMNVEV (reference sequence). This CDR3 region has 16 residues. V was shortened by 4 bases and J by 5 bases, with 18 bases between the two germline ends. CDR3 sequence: CASSSRDTGGYQPQHF. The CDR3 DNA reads TGTGCCAGCAGTTCACGGGACACCGGGGGGTATCAGCCCCAGCATTTT.

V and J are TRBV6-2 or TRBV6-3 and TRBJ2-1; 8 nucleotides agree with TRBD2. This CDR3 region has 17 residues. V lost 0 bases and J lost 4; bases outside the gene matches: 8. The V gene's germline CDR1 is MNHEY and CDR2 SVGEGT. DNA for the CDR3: TGTGCCAGCAGTTACTCATCCCTTAGCGGGATTTACAATGAGCAGTTCTTC. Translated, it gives CASSYSSLSGIYNEQFF.

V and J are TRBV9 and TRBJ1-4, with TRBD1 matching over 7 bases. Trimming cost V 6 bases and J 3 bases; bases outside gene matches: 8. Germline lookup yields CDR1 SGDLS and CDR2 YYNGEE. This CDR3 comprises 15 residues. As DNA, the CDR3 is TGTGCCAGCACTAGGACCGGGACAGCTAATGAAAAACTGTTTTTT. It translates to CASTRTGTANEKLFF. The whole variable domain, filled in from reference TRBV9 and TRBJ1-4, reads DSGVTQTPKHLITATGQRVTLRCSPRSGDLSVYWYQQSLDQGLQFLIQYYNGEERAKGNILERFSAQQFPDLHSELNLSSLELGDSALYFCASTRTGTANEKLFFGSGTQLSVL.

CDR3 region: CSVEAPDSKPYGYTF. In DNA form, the CDR3 reads TGCAGCGTTGAGGCCCCCGACAGTAAACCCTATGGCTACACCTTC. The J gene is TRBJ1-2, the V gene TRBV29-1, with D perhaps TRBD1 (5 bases). V was cut by 3 bases and J by 4 bases, with 18 bases left in between. CDR1 and CDR2 from the germline V gene are SQVTM and ANQGSEA. CDR3 size: 15 residues.

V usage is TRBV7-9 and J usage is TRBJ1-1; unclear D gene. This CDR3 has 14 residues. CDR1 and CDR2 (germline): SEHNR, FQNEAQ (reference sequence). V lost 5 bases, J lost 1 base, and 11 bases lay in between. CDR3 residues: CASSPSGTNTEAFF. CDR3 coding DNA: TGTGCCAGCAGCCCTAGTGGCACGAACACTGAAGCTTTCTTT. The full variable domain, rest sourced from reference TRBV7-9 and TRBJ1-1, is DTGVSQNPRHKITKRGQNVTFRCDPISEHNRLYWYRQTLGQGPEFLTYFQNEAQLEKSRLLSDRFSAERPKGSFSTLEIQRTEQGDSAMYLCASSPSGTNTEAFFGQGTRLTVV.